The present T cell receptor (beta chain) was sequenced within a study of cytomegalovirus exposure and HLA in healthy donors. As to this clone: The target antigen is unknown.

With V trimmed by 5 bases and J by 4 bases, 11 bases remained unmatched. CDR3 size: 15 residues. Germline CDR1 reads SGHRS; CDR2 reads YFSETQ. The PCR was carried out with 60 Vbeta primers and 13 Jbeta primers. The assay was immunoSEQ multiplex PCR, and TCRdb's table has in-frame clones only and misses some. Among approximately 140,000 clones listed, around three quarters were seen once. Study observations and caveats: Fewer N-insertions than the approximately 700-donor mean were reportedly shown by an Asian-associated ancestry cluster in a later analysis. In a later analysis, V- and J-gene trimming of beta chains associated with a DCLRE1C missense variant, replicated independently.

The sample consisted of PBMCs. The chain joins TRBV5-1 to TRBJ2-5; 7 nucleotides align to TRBD1. The source is a woman aged 45 to 65 in good health and CMV-seronegative. Here the CDR3 DNA reads TGCGCCAGCAGGCCTCGGACAGGCGCGGGAGAGACCCAGTACTTC. Protein: CASRPRTGAGETQYF.